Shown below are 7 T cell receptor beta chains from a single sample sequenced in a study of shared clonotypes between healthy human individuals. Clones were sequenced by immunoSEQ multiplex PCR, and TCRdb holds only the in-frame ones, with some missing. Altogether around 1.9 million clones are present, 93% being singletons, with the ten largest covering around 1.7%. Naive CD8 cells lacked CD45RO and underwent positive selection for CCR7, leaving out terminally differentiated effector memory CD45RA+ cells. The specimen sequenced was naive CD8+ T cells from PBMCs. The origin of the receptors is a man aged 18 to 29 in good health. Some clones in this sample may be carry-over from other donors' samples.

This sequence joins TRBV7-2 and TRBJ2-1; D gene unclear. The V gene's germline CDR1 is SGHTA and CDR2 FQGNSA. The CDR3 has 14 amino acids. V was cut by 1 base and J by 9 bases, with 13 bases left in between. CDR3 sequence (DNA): TGTGCCAGCAGCTTAGTTGGTCCATCGGGTGAGCAGTTCTTC. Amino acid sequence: CASSLVGPSGEQFF.

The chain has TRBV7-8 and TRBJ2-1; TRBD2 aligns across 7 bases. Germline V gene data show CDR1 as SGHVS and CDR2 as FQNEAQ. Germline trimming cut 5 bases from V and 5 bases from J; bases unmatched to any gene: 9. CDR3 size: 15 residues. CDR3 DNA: TGTGCCAGCAGCGAGCGGGGCGCGGGTGACAATGAGCAGTTCTTC. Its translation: CASSERGAGDNEQFF.

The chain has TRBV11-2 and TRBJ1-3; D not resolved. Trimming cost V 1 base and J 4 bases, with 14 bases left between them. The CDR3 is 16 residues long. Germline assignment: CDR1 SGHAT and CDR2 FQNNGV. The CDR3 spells CASSLAPERWGNTIYF. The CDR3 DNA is TGTGCCAGCAGCTTAGCCCCCGAGAGGTGGGGAAACACCATATATTTT.

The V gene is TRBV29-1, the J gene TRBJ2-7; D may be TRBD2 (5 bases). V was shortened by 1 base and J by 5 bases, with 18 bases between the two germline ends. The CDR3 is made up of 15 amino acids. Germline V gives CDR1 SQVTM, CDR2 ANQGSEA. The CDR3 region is CSVEGLGETRDEQYF. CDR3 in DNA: TGCAGCGTTGAAGGCCTGGGAGAGACTCGGGACGAGCAGTACTTC.

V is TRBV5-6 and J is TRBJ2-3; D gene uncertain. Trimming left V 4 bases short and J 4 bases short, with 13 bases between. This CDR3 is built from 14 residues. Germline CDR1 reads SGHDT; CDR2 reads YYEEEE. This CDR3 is CASSLARYSDTQYF. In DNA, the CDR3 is TGTGCCAGCAGCCTTGCCAGGTATTCAGATACGCAGTATTTT.

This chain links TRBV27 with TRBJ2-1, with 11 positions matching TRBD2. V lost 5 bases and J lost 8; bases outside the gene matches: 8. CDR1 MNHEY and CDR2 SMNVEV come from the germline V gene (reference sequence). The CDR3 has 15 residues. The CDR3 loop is CASSLTSGSGYEQFF. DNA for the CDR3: TGTGCCAGCAGTCTCACTAGCGGGAGCGGCTATGAGCAGTTCTTC.

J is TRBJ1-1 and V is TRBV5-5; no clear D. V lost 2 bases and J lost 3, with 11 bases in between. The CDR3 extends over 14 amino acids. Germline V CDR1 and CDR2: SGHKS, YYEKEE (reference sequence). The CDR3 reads CASSLRTTHTEAFF. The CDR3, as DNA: TGTGCCAGCAGCTTACGGACGACGCACACTGAAGCTTTCTTT.